The 11 T cell receptor beta chains in this list originate from one sample, sequenced in a study of blood T cell repertoires in COVID-19. Method: immunoSEQ multiplex PCR; TCRdb's copy keeps in-frame clones and lacks some. Counted here are about 190,000 clones, about 82% occurring once; the ten biggest clones make up roughly 5.1%. The sample comprised peripheral blood. These receptors were obtained from a woman in her 30s with acute or convalescent COVID-19.

The table lists this clone with a count of one. The chain employs TRBV9 and TRBJ2-7, with D possibly matching TRBD1 (6 bases). V was cut by 4 bases and J by 3 bases, with 14 bases left in between. Germline CDR1 reads SGDLS; CDR2 reads YYNGEE. The CDR3 is 14 amino acids. The CDR3 sequence: CASSPHREIYEQYF. The DNA for the CDR3 is TGTGCCAGCAGCCCTCACAGGGAGATCTACGAGCAGTACTTC.

This clone was observed once. This chain links TRBV28 with TRBJ2-1; 9 bases line up with TRBD2. J lost 2 bases, V lost 8 bases, and 16 bases had no gene match. The CDR3 has 18 amino acids. CDR1 and CDR2 (germline): MDHEN, SYDVKM. The CDR3 sequence: CASPPGTSLHWTYNEQFF. The CDR3 bases are TGTGCCAGCCCCCCCGGGACTAGCCTTCATTGGACCTACAATGAGCAGTTCTTC.

The DNA for the CDR3 is TGTGCCAGCAGCTTAGTACAGGGTGACCCCTATGGCTACACCTTC. Its translation: CASSLVQGDPYGYTF. V is TRBV7-9 and J is TRBJ1-2, with a weak D call TRBD1 (6 bases). The CDR3 length is 15 residues. V shed 1 base and J shed 4 bases, with 13 bases lying between them. Germline-derived CDR1 and CDR2 are SEHNR and FQNEAQ (reference sequence).

The chain has TRBV28 and TRBJ2-7; a weak D match, TRBD1 (6 bases). Per the germline V gene, CDR1 is MDHEN and CDR2 is SYDVKM. CDR3 length: 13 residues. V lost 5 bases to trimming and J lost 7 bases, with 15 bases between them. CDR3 sequence (DNA): TGTGCCAGCAGTCCGACGCAGGGGTGGGAGCAGTACTTC. Its protein is CASSPTQGWEQYF.

A few counts support this clone. The chain joins TRBV11-2 to TRBJ2-7; D ambiguous. Trimming stripped 7 bases from V and 1 base from J, with 8 bases between. This CDR3 is built from 12 residues. Germline values: CDR1 SGHAT, CDR2 FQNNGV. As DNA, the CDR3 is TGTGCCAGCACCCTTATGTCCTACGAGCAGTACTTC. Its protein is CASTLMSYEQYF.

The V and J genes are TRBV6-5 and TRBJ2-2; D is unclear. Germline V gene lookup returns CDR1 MNHEY and CDR2 SVGAGI. This CDR3 has 14 residues. The ends were cut back, 5 bases at V and 5 bases at J, with 12 bases in the middle. The CDR3 sequence: CASSLTDATGELFF. As DNA, the CDR3 is TGTGCCAGCAGTCTGACTGATGCTACCGGGGAGCTGTTTTTT.

The chain has TRBV18 and TRBJ2-1; 8 nucleotides match TRBD2. The V and J ends lost 6 bases and 4 bases, in that order; junction bases with no gene match: 11. The CDR3 extends over 16 amino acids. The germline V gene has CDR1 KGHSH and CDR2 LQKENI. The CDR3 sequence is CASSSIGSSGYNEQFF. The CDR3 DNA reads TGTGCCAGCTCGTCCATAGGCTCTAGCGGGTACAATGAGCAGTTCTTC.

This chain joins TRBV19 and TRBJ2-5; D may be TRBD2 (5 bases). Trimming stripped 5 bases from V and 2 bases from J, with 12 bases between. The CDR3 has 14 residues. Germline V gene data show CDR1 as LNHDA and CDR2 as SQIVND (reference sequence). This chain's CDR3 is CASSPDWGQETQYF. CDR3 sequence (DNA): TGTGCCAGTAGTCCGGACTGGGGACAAGAGACCCAGTACTTC.

This clone has a single count. The chain joins TRBV29-1 to TRBJ2-2; 10 nucleotides agree with TRBD1. There are 15 residues in the CDR3. Germline V CDR1 and CDR2: SQVTM, ANQGSEA. The J segment lost 5 bases and the V segment lost 6 bases, leaving 9 bases of the junction unmatched. CDR3 protein: CSVERRQGATGELFF. The DNA for the CDR3 is TGCAGCGTGGAACGGAGACAGGGGGCTACCGGGGAGCTGTTTTTT.

This chain uses TRBV28 with TRBJ1-5; D not certain. The CDR3 is 15 amino acids. Trimming shortened V by 1 base and J by 9 bases, and 16 bases separated the two germline ends. Germline assignment: CDR1 MDHEN and CDR2 SYDVKM. Here the CDR3 reads CASSLSLRGVWPQHF. The DNA for the CDR3 is TGTGCCAGCAGTTTATCCCTCCGGGGAGTGTGGCCCCAGCATTTT. The full variable domain, rest sourced from reference TRBV28 and TRBJ1-5, is DVKVTQSSRYLVKRTGEKVFLECVQDMDHENMFWYRQDPGLGLRLIYFSYDVKMKEKGDIPEGYSVSREKKERFSLILESASTNQTSMYLCASSLSLRGVWPQHFGDGTRLSIL.

The rearrangement links TRBV30 to TRBJ1-1; D gene uncertain. The germline V gene has CDR1 GTSNPN and CDR2 SVGIG (reference sequence). The CDR3 runs to 13 residues. Trimming cost V 3 bases and J 1 base, with 9 bases left between them. In nucleotides, the CDR3 is TGTGCCTGGAGCTTCGGTCGGAACACTGAAGCTTTCTTT. It translates to CAWSFGRNTEAFF.